The source of this T cell receptor (beta chain) is a study of PD-1 blockade in classical Hodgkin lymphoma. Study outcomes and limitations: There was a significant rise in CD4+ TCR diversity by C4D1, with no such rise for CD8+. Newly diagnosed patients reportedly had lower baseline TCR diversity than healthy donors.

The junction had 4 bases not matched to a gene; V was cut back by 2 bases and J by 2 bases. The CDR3 has 16 amino acids. Per germline, CDR1 MNHNS and CDR2 SASEGT. Details on this clone: Its target is not known.

Data came from immunoSEQ multiplex PCR; TCRdb stores just in-frame clones and leaves some out. The sample includes around 53,000 clones, about 76% of them seen just once. Sample time point: cycle 4 day 1 (C4D1), after less than 7 weeks of nivolumab. No patient escaped relapse after autologous stem cell transplantation, and brentuximab vedotin exposure varied. This receptor was obtained from a human donor with classical Hodgkin lymphoma. This chain uses TRBV6-1 with TRBJ1-2; 11 bases fit TRBD1. This specimen was peripheral blood mononuclear cells (PBMCs), taken before the fourth cycle of nivolumab. The DNA of the CDR3 is TGTGCCAGCAGTGAACGGACAGGGGGCCCCAACTATGGCTACACCTTC. Residues: CASSERTGGPNYGYTF.